This T cell receptor beta chain was profiled in a study of blood T cell repertoires in COVID-19. Study context: The United States, Italy and Spain were the sources of the acute and convalescent COVID-19 samples. PBMCs, B-cell-depleted T cells, or T cells provided the cDNA or gDNA that made up the material.

Patients at the Seattle site were enrolled during active infection and followed longitudinally. V gave up 1 base and J gave up 7 bases, with 20 bases separating them. Germline V gives CDR1 SGHVS, CDR2 FQNEAQ. The CDR3 sequence is 17 residues long. Methods used by the authors: Using reference gene primer amplification, nucleated cell counts were estimated. The data were produced by immunoSEQ multiplex PCR, yet TCRdb's version contains in-frame clones alone and is incomplete. The DNA was the basis for D and trimming; V, J and clone size are from that table. This sample has hundreds of thousands of clones, with around 85% found just once.

Material: peripheral blood. V and J are TRBV7-8 and TRBJ1-5; the D is unclear. The TCR comes from a man aged 50 or older with COVID-19, enrolled during active disease. The CDR3 sequence: CASSLEGVTNRAQPQHF. For the CDR3, the DNA is TGTGCCAGCAGCTTAGAGGGAGTGACAAACCGAGCCCAGCCCCAGCATTTT.